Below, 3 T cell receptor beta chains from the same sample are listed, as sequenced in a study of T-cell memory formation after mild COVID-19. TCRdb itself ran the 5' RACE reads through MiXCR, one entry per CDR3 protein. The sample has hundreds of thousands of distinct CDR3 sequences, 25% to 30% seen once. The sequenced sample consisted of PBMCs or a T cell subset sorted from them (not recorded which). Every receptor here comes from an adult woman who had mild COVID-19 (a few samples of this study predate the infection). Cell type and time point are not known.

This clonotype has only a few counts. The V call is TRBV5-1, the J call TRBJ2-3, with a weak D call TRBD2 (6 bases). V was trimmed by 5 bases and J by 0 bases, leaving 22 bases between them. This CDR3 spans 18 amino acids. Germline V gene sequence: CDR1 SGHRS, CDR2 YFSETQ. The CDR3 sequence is CASRSLGVDGTSTDTQYF. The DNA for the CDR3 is TGCGCCAGCAGAAGCTTGGGTGTGGACGGGACTAGCACAGATACGCAGTATTTT.

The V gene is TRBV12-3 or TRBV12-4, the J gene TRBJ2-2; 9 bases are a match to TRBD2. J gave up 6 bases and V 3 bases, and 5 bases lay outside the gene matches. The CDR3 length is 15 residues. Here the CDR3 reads CASSFGGRAPGELFF. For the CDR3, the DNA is TGTGCCAGCAGTTTCGGCGGGAGGGCCCCCGGGGAGCTGTTTTTT.

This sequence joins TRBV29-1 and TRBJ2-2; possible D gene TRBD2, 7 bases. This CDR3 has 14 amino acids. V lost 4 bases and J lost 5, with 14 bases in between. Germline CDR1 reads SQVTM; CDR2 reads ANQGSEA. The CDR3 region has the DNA TGCAGCGTTGCCCGGGGGGCGCGGACCGGGGAGCTGTTTTTT. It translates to CSVARGARTGELFF.